The clone carrying this T cell receptor (beta chain) has just a few counts. As yet, its antigen is unknown. After removal of 5 bases from V and 3 bases from J, the junction contained 5 bases not matched to a gene. CDR3 length: 15 amino acids. Germline values: CDR1 SGHVS, CDR2 FNYEAQ. The data derive from a study of identical twins. The study, taken as a whole, reports: Out-of-frame TCR alpha sharing in monozygotic twins exceeded recombination model predictions. High-abundance cord blood beta clonotypes had fewer insertions; memory repertoires showed none. For out-of-frame beta sequences, excess twin sharing was weaker.

Through template switching, a universal primer site was introduced, and the cDNA contained unique molecular identifiers. TCRdb itself ran the 5' RACE reads through MiXCR, one entry per CDR3 protein. Here the sample spans a few hundred thousand distinct CDR3 sequences, nearly 15% being singletons. These records were also assigned to another study, of yellow fever vaccine responses in identical twins.

The sequenced sample was CD4+ T cells sorted from blood. This sequence joins TRBV7-6 and TRBJ2-1; TRBD1 aligns across 9 bases. The receptor's source is a woman under 30 in good health. The CDR3 loop reads CASSPETGGYNEQFF. DNA for the CDR3: TGTGCCAGCAGCCCAGAGACAGGGGGCTACAATGAGCAGTTCTTC.